The 31 T cell receptor beta chains presented below share a single source sample, sequenced in a study of cytomegalovirus exposure and HLA in healthy donors. The PCR contained 60 Vbeta and 13 Jbeta primers. Sequencing was performed with immunoSEQ multiplex PCR; in TCRdb, only in-frame clones are kept and a portion is missing. This table holds approximately 130,000 clones, 78% found once. Sequences were obtained from PBMCs. The receptors were sampled from a middle-aged woman in good health and CMV-seronegative.

This chain connects TRBV7-2 to TRBJ1-2; TRBD1 is a possible D gene (6 bases). The length of the CDR3 is 14 residues. Trimming cost V 6 bases and J 7 bases, with 18 bases left between them. Germline CDR1 reads SGHTA; CDR2 reads FQGNSA. In nucleotides, the CDR3 is TGTGCCAGCAGGCAGAGAGACAGGTTCGGTGGCTACACCTTC. Encoded protein: CASRQRDRFGGYTF.

The chain joins TRBV5-1 to TRBJ2-7; 15 positions match TRBD2. Trimming cost V 6 bases and J 0 bases; bases outside gene matches: 13. This CDR3 contains 19 residues. The germline V gene encodes CDR1 SGHRS and CDR2 YFSETQ. The CDR3 loop is CASTGPGLAGGPSSYEQYF. CDR3 in DNA: TGCGCCAGCACTGGACCGGGACTAGCGGGAGGACCGAGCTCCTACGAGCAGTACTTC.

This chain joins TRBV27 and TRBJ1-4; D is perhaps TRBD1 (5 bases). The CDR3 is 15 residues long. CDR1 MNHEY and CDR2 SMNVEV come from the germline V gene (reference sequence). V lost 0 bases and J 3 bases, leaving 8 bases between the germline ends. The CDR3 region is CASSLSREANEKLFF. In DNA, the CDR3 is TGTGCCAGCAGTTTATCCAGGGAGGCTAATGAAAAACTGTTTTTT.

This sequence joins TRBV7-9 and TRBJ2-7; D unresolved. V dropped 1 base and J dropped 7 bases, with 14 bases sitting between them. CDR3 size: 14 residues. Germline V CDR1 and CDR2: SEHNR, FQNEAQ (reference sequence). CDR3 sequence: CASSLEAGPMEQYF. DNA for the CDR3: TGTGCCAGCAGCTTAGAGGCAGGTCCTATGGAGCAGTACTTC.

The V and J genes are TRBV19 and TRBJ1-4; D unresolved. V dropped 5 bases and J dropped 8 bases, with 9 bases sitting between them. The germline CDR1 and CDR2 sequences are LNHDA and SQIVND (reference sequence). The CDR3 length is 12 residues. The DNA of the CDR3 is TGTGCCAGTAGTGGGAGTGGAGAAAAACTGTTTTTT. Amino acids: CASSGSGEKLFF.

The chain's CDR3 is CASSLYYNTEAFF. Here the CDR3 DNA reads TGTGCCAGCAGCTTATATTATAACACTGAAGCTTTCTTT. V usage is TRBV7-2 and J usage is TRBJ1-1; the D is unclear. Germline CDR1 SGHTA, CDR2 FQGNSA. Trimming took 2 bases from V and 2 from J, leaving 6 bases between them. The CDR3 sequence is 13 residues long.

About this clone itself: One junction end does not reproduce the germline sequence, and a read error may be involved. The chain combines TRBV7-9 with TRBJ1-1; 7 bases line up with TRBD1. This CDR3 is 14 amino acids long. Germline CDR1 reads SEHNR; CDR2 reads FQNEAQ (reference sequence). The CDR3 is CSSSRRQGNTEAFF. The CDR3 coding sequence is TGTTCCAGCAGCCGGAGACAGGGGAACACTGAAGCTTTCTTT.

This chain links TRBV28 with TRBJ2-7; D is undetermined. The V end was cut by 6 bases, the J end by 3 bases, with 6 bases between. The V gene's germline CDR1 is MDHEN and CDR2 SYDVKM. This CDR3 has 11 amino acids. CDR3 DNA: TGTGCCAGCAGCGTACTCTACGAGCAGTACTTC. Protein: CASSVLYEQYF.

The V gene is TRBV9, the J gene TRBJ2-2; 8 bases map to TRBD1. Per germline, CDR1 SGDLS and CDR2 YYNGEE. CDR3 size: 18 residues. V lost 4 bases, J lost 1 base, and 12 bases stayed unmatched. In nucleotides, the CDR3 is TGTGCCAGCAGCCTCCAGGGGCTGGGGACAGGGAACACCGGGGAGCTGTTTTTT. Residues: CASSLQGLGTGNTGELFF.

The V call is TRBV5-5, the J call TRBJ2-5; 8 bases line up with TRBD1. Germline CDR1 SGHKS, CDR2 YYEKEE (reference sequence). V gave up 0 bases and J gave up 2 bases; unmatched junction bases: 9. This CDR3 spans 17 amino acids. The CDR3, as DNA: TGTGCCAGCAGCTTGGAGGGACAGGAGACCTTGCAAGAGACCCAGTACTTC. This sequence encodes CASSLEGQETLQETQYF.

The chain employs TRBV5-6 and TRBJ2-3, with D perhaps matching TRBD1 (6 bases). The CDR3 is 15 residues long. The V gene's germline CDR1 is SGHDT and CDR2 YYEEEE. The V and J ends lost 3 bases and 0 bases respectively, with 11 bases between them. CDR3 in amino acids: CASSWGRASTDTQYF. For the CDR3, the DNA is TGTGCCAGCAGCTGGGGGCGGGCTAGCACAGATACGCAGTATTTT.

This chain uses TRBV19 with TRBJ1-2; perhaps TRBD1 as D (6 bases). This CDR3 has 12 amino acids. Germline CDR1 is LNHDA and CDR2 is SQIVND (reference sequence). V lost 7 bases and J 6 bases, leaving 12 bases between the germline ends. CDR3 nucleotides: TGTGCCAGTAATCGGGGGGGCGATGGCTACACCTTC. Its translation: CASNRGGDGYTF.

The chain has TRBV6-6 and TRBJ1-6; D unresolved. The CDR3 is made up of 15 amino acids. Germline V CDR1 and CDR2: MNHNY, SVGAGI (reference sequence). V shed 2 bases and J shed 8 bases, with 13 bases lying between them. CDR3 loop: CASSYAADYYSPLHF. The CDR3 DNA reads as TGTGCCAGCAGTTACGCCGCGGACTACTATTCACCCCTCCACTTT.

Details on this clone: One end of the junction is discordant with germline, which a read error may explain. The gene calls are TRBV27 and TRBJ2-4; 7 positions match TRBD2. This CDR3 contains 18 residues. Germline CDR1 MNHEY, CDR2 SMNVEV (reference sequence). CDR3 bases: TGTGCCAGCGGCTCCGGGACTACCCCGACTCTAGCCAAAAACAGTCAGTACTTC. This gives the protein CASGSGTTPTLAKNSQYF.

This chain links TRBV28 with TRBJ1-2, with 7 bases matching TRBD1. Germline V lookup: CDR1 MDHEN, CDR2 SYDVKM. This CDR3 comprises 16 residues. The junction had 14 bases not matched to a gene; V was cut back by 2 bases and J by 8 bases. The CDR3 coding sequence is TGTGCCAGCAGTTTAAGCGGGGGGGTACAGGGGAAGGGCTACACCTTC. Protein sequence: CASSLSGGVQGKGYTF.

The rearrangement joins TRBV5-5 to TRBJ2-5, with D tentatively TRBD2 (5 bases). The CDR3 totals 12 residues. Trimming removed 4 bases from V and 2 bases from J, with 6 bases in between. Looked up from germline, CDR1 is SGHKS and CDR2 is YYEKEE (reference sequence). The CDR3 nucleotides read TGTGCCAGCAGCCCGGGGCAAGAGACCCAGTACTTC. Amino acid sequence: CASSPGQETQYF.

This clone turned up a few times. The chain has TRBV14 and TRBJ1-1; D uncertain. V was clipped by 3 bases and J by 0 bases, with 8 bases between them. The CDR3 is 14 amino acids. CDR1 is SGHDN and CDR2 is FVKESK in the germline V gene. The CDR3 DNA reads TGTGCCAGCAGCCAGCTGAGGATGAACACTGAAGCTTTCTTT. Encoded protein: CASSQLRMNTEAFF.

This clone turned up a few times. The chain carries TRBV29-1 and TRBJ1-1, with TRBD1 identical over 7 bases. The CDR3 has 16 residues. CDR1 and CDR2 (germline): SQVTM, ANQGSEA. J lost 4 bases, V lost 4 bases, and 15 bases had no gene match. CDR3 nucleotides: TGCAGCGTTGCCCGAAGACAGGGTAATGTTCTCACTGAAGCTTTCTTT. Translation: CSVARRQGNVLTEAFF. Together with reference TRBV29-1 and TRBJ1-1, the CDR3 gives the full variable domain: SAVISQKPSRDICQRGTSLTIQCQVDSQVTMMFWYRQQPGQSLTLIATANQGSEATYESGFVIDKFPISRPNLTFSTLTVSNMSPEDSSIYLCSVARRQGNVLTEAFFGQGTRLTVV.

The chain combines TRBV29-1 with TRBJ2-1; 8 nucleotides agree with TRBD1. Trimming cost V 1 base and J 4 bases; bases outside gene matches: 6. CDR1 SQVTM and CDR2 ANQGSEA come from the germline V gene. This CDR3 spans 15 amino acids. The CDR3 reads CSVEARDRRYNEQFF. CDR3 in DNA: TGCAGCGTTGAAGCCCGGGACAGGAGATACAATGAGCAGTTCTTC.

V usage is TRBV28 and J usage is TRBJ1-2; 8 nucleotides align to TRBD1. Germline assignment: CDR1 MDHEN and CDR2 SYDVKM. CDR3 length: 15 amino acids. The trim removed 4 bases at V and 6 bases at J, leaving 10 bases unmatched. The CDR3 spells CASSSAQGAGNGYTF. CDR3 coding DNA: TGTGCCAGCAGTTCGGCGCAGGGGGCGGGGAATGGCTACACCTTC.

V usage is TRBV18 and J usage is TRBJ1-2; TRBD1 is a possible D gene (5 bases). Germline CDR1 and CDR2: KGHSH and LQKENI. The CDR3 runs to 14 residues. V was shortened by 6 bases and J by 8 bases, with 19 bases between the two germline ends. The CDR3 sequence is CASSRPGSSKGYTF. CDR3 nucleotide sequence: TGTGCCAGCTCCCGGCCAGGGTCTTCGAAAGGCTACACCTTC.

The chain combines TRBV11-2 with TRBJ1-3; 7 bases match TRBD1. Germline V lookup: CDR1 SGHAT, CDR2 FQNNGV. The length of the CDR3 is 15 residues. With 4 bases clipped from V and 4 bases from J, the junction kept 7 bases outside the gene matches. In DNA, the CDR3 is TGTGCCAGCAGCTCCATCCGAGGGGGCGGAAACACCATATATTTT. Amino acids: CASSSIRGGGNTIYF.

CDR3: CASSQDRYEQYF. As DNA, the CDR3 is TGCGCCAGCAGCCAAGATCGCTACGAGCAGTACTTC. The chain couples TRBV4-1 to TRBJ2-7, with D hard to call. V dropped 0 bases and J dropped 3 bases, with 3 bases sitting between them. CDR3 length: 12 amino acids. Germline-derived CDR1 and CDR2 are MGHRA and YSYEKL.

The V gene is TRBV15, the J gene TRBJ1-2; no reliable D call. CDR1 and CDR2 from the germline V gene are LNHNV and YYDKDF (reference sequence). Trimming took off 1 base at V and 8 bases at J, with 8 bases between the two ends. The CDR3 is made up of 12 amino acids. As DNA, the CDR3 is TGTGCCACCAGCAGAGGAGGTTGGGGCTACACCTTC. This gives the protein CATSRGGWGYTF.

The rearrangement uses TRBV5-1 and TRBJ2-7, with 12 bases matching TRBD2. J lost 3 bases, V lost 5 bases, and 3 bases had no gene match. The CDR3 consists of 14 residues. Germline lookup yields CDR1 SGHRS and CDR2 YFSETQ. The CDR3 sequence: CASSQTSGSYEQYF. The CDR3 DNA is TGCGCCAGCAGTCAGACTAGCGGGAGCTACGAGCAGTACTTC. Based on the CDR3 plus reference TRBV5-1 and TRBJ2-7, the full variable domain is KAGVTQTPRYLIKTRGQQVTLSCSPISGHRSVSWYQQTPGQGLQFLFEYFSETQRNKGNFPGRFSGRQFSNSRSEMNVSTLELGDSALYLCASSQTSGSYEQYFGPGTRLTVT.

The V and J genes are TRBV5-1 and TRBJ1-1, with 7 nucleotides matching TRBD1. The CDR3 has 14 residues. Trimming removed 1 base from V and 10 bases from J; junction bases left unmatched: 10. Germline CDR1 SGHRS, CDR2 YFSETQ. The CDR3 DNA reads as TGCGCCAGCAGCTTGCGGGACAGAACACTGATAGCTTTCTTT. It encodes CASSLRDRTLIAFF.

This chain uses TRBV7-2 with TRBJ2-3; 8 nucleotides align to TRBD1. Germline V lookup: CDR1 SGHTA, CDR2 FQGNSA. The length of the CDR3 is 15 residues. Trimming at V came to 4 bases and at J to 5 bases, leaving 8 bases not matched to a gene. This CDR3 reads CASSSHRGRKDTQYF. The CDR3 DNA follows: TGTGCCAGCAGCTCCCACAGGGGGAGGAAAGATACGCAGTATTTT.

The CDR3 protein is CASSVTLQGSQHF. The CDR3 DNA reads TGTGCCAGCAGCGTAACTCTTCAGGGTTCCCAGCATTTT. The rearrangement links TRBV9 to TRBJ1-5; maybe TRBD1 (5 bases). Germline CDR1 is SGDLS and CDR2 is YYNGEE. The CDR3 contains 13 residues. V lost 1 base and J lost 11, with 13 bases in between.

Worth noting for this clone: At one end the junction does not follow the germline gene, possibly because of a read error. The rearrangement uses TRBV7-2 and TRBJ2-6, with a tentative D call TRBD1 (5 bases). The germline gives CDR1 SGHTA, CDR2 FQGNSA. This CDR3 spans 15 amino acids. CDR3 DNA sequence: TGTGCCAGCAGGGAGTGGGGCTCTGGGGCCAACGGCCTGACTTTC. Amino acids: CASREWGSGANGLTF.

The chain has TRBV5-1 and TRBJ1-2; 7 bases match TRBD1. The CDR3 consists of 15 residues. V trimming: 0 bases; J trimming: 8 bases; junction bases outside the gene matches: 10. In germline, CDR1 is SGHRS, CDR2 YFSETQ. The CDR3 sequence is CASSLAGTDSLGYTF. The CDR3 nucleotides read TGCGCCAGCAGCTTGGCCGGGACAGATTCATTAGGCTACACCTTC. Full variable domain (outside the CDR3, taken from reference TRBV5-1 and TRBJ1-2): KAGVTQTPRYLIKTRGQQVTLSCSPISGHRSVSWYQQTPGQGLQFLFEYFSETQRNKGNFPGRFSGRQFSNSRSEMNVSTLELGDSALYLCASSLAGTDSLGYTFGSGTRLTVV.

This clone was seen more than once but under ten times. V gene TRBV7-9 combines with J gene TRBJ1-5, with 8 bases matching TRBD1. V lost 8 bases, J lost 6 bases, and 3 bases stayed unmatched. The CDR3 consists of 12 residues. The germline gives CDR1 SEHNR, CDR2 FQNEAQ (reference sequence). The CDR3 nucleotides are TGTGCCAGCGGACAGGGCACTCAGCCCCAGCATTTT. Translated, it gives CASGQGTQPQHF. Full variable domain (outside the CDR3, taken from reference TRBV7-9 and TRBJ1-5): DTGVSQNPRHKITKRGQNVTFRCDPISEHNRLYWYRQTLGQGPEFLTYFQNEAQLEKSRLLSDRFSAERPKGSFSTLEIQRTEQGDSAMYLCASGQGTQPQHFGDGTRLSIL.